This TCR beta chain was sequenced for a study of shared clonotypes between healthy human individuals. Produced via immunoSEQ multiplex PCR; TCRdb's table is partial and in-frame only. Of around 1.5 million clones detected, approximately 98% appear once; the ten largest clones hold less than 0.55%. Material: naive CD4+ T cells sorted from blood. Noted subset: CD45RA+ positively selected. The source of this sequence is a man under 40 in good health.

CDR3 residues: CATSAGGETQYF. The DNA for the CDR3 is TGTGCCACCTCAGCGGGAGGGGAGACCCAGTACTTC. The J gene is TRBJ2-5, the V gene TRBV19; the match to TRBD2 covers 10 bases. From germline, CDR1 is LNHDA and CDR2 SQIVND (reference sequence). With V trimmed by 10 bases and J by 5 bases, 4 bases remained unmatched. The CDR3 has 12 residues.